The rows below give T cell receptor beta chains drawn from one sample of a study of type 1 regulatory T cells. What these receptors recognize is not known. TCRdb reprocessed the reads via MiXCR and lists one record per CDR3 protein. This table has roughly 71,000 distinct CDR3 sequences, roughly 60% appearing once. Sequencing was done on a sample of cultured T cells, either the whole culture or a sorted T cell fraction (not recorded which). These receptors all come from a human donor in good health. CDR3s include the opening cysteine and the closing phenylalanine or tryptophan. Fields, in order: J gene, V gene, CDR3 protein.

>TRBJ1-2|TRBV20-1
CSAALVSYGYTF
>TRBJ1-1|TRBV5-1
CASSLASRTQNTEAFF
>TRBJ2-5|TRBV11-2
CASSFDRETQYF
>TRBJ2-3|TRBV15
CATSSVSGSTDTQYF
>TRBJ2-1|TRBV2
CASSASRLAANEQFF
>TRBJ1-1|TRBV15
CATSREPFRGNTEAFF
>TRBJ1-5|TRBV6-2/TRBV6-3
CASRQGGRQPQHF
>TRBJ1-4|TRBV25-1
CASSAVTGTRNEKLFF
>TRBJ2-1|TRBV2
CASTPRLAGYNEQFF
>TRBJ2-5|TRBV18
CASSPPFETQYF
>TRBJ2-7|TRBV11-2
CASSIPLTGGAGEQYF
>TRBJ2-7|TRBV7-2
CASSLRSYYEQYF
>TRBJ2-5|TRBV20-1
CSAARRQGGETQYF
>TRBJ1-2|TRBV5-1
CASSPDRDGYTF
>TRBJ2-7|TRBV7-2
CASSRGLAGEQYF
>TRBJ2-7|TRBV6-7
CASFTPGQGTEQYF
>TRBJ2-2|TRBV7-6
CASSLGTSGMTGELFF
>TRBJ2-7|TRBV7-2
CASSLAVGGPFEQYF
>TRBJ2-7|TRBV5-1
CASSLERVGNEQYF
>TRBJ1-2|TRBV20-1
CSARRETGHGYTF
>TRBJ2-5|TRBV18
CASSPGARETQYF
>TRBJ2-7|TRBV3-1
CASRGMVDSYEQYF
>TRBJ2-3|TRBV27
CASSSPGTGPDTQYF
>TRBJ2-3|TRBV5-1
CASSNGRGLQADTQYF
>TRBJ2-3|TRBV2
CASSESVAGRGTDTQYF
>TRBJ2-2|TRBV4-1
CASSRPGQGVAGELFF
>TRBJ2-3|TRBV4-3
CASSQDGPSTDTQYF
>TRBJ1-5|TRBV2
CASRPNYDSNQPQHF
>TRBJ2-7|TRBV7-9
CASSSRLDSYEQYF
>TRBJ2-3|TRBV5-1
CASSLTGGRDTQYF
>TRBJ2-1|TRBV3-1
CASSQLGQGSYNDQFF
>TRBJ1-5|TRBV28
CASTIWDRGSNQPQHF
>TRBJ1-5|TRBV7-9
CASSSLNSNQPQHF
>TRBJ2-1|TRBV7-9
CASSLEVWGSEQFF
>TRBJ2-1|TRBV5-8
CATQGYGNEQFF
>TRBJ2-1|TRBV4-1
CASSHPAGGVNEQFF
>TRBJ2-3|TRBV6-1
CASSRSLPDTQYF
>TRBJ2-3|TRBV5-4
CASSLDHRSTDTQYF
>TRBJ2-1|TRBV20-1
CSARDPQRSIDEQFF
>TRBJ2-3|TRBV6-6
CASSTGQGTDTQYF